Reported below is one T cell receptor (beta chain). CDR3 length: 14 residues. V lost 1 base, J lost 5 bases, and 11 bases lay in between. The germline V gene has CDR1 GTSNPN and CDR2 SVGIG (reference sequence). This specimen belongs to a study of technical replicates of blood from several donors. Only in-frame clones appear in the TCRdb table, and some are missing; sequencing was by immunoSEQ multiplex PCR. The sample lists around 50,000 clones; 80% to 95% were seen once. The receptor was isolated from a human donor in good health. Some clones in this sample may be carry-over from other donors' samples. The sequencing input was PBMCs. The genes are TRBV30 and TRBJ2-2; possible D gene TRBD2, 6 bases. CDR3 in amino acids: CAWSAGLGTGELFF. In DNA form, the CDR3 reads TGTGCCTGGAGTGCGGGACTGGGGACCGGGGAGCTGTTTTTT.